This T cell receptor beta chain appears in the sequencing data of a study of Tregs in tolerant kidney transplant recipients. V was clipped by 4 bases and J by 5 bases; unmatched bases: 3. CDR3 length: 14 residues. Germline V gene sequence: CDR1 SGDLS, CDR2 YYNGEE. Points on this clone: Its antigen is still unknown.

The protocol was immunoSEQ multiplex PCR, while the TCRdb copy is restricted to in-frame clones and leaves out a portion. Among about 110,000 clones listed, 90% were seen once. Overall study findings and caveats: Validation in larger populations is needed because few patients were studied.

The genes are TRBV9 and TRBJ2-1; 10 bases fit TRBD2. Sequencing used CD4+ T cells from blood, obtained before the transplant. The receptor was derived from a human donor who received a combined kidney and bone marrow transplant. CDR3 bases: TGTGCCAGCAGCCAGCTAGCGGGAGACAATGAGCAGTTCTTC. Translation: CASSQLAGDNEQFF.